Listed here are 17 T cell receptor beta chains from one sample, sequenced in a study of blood T cell repertoires in COVID-19. This table comes from immunoSEQ multiplex PCR, and its TCRdb copy is limited to in-frame clones, with some not included. The table has 95,000 to 150,000 clones, roughly four fifths seen once. The sequenced sample was peripheral blood. These receptors were collected from a human donor in a cohort sampled during active COVID-19.

The V gene is TRBV3-1 (or the pseudogene TRBV3-2), the J gene TRBJ1-5; 7 bases match TRBD1. Trimming removed 4 bases from V and 8 bases from J; junction bases left unmatched: 11. The germline V gene encodes CDR1 LGHDT and CDR2 YNNKEL (reference sequence). CDR3 length: 15 residues. This CDR3 reads CASSPGGTVLKPQHF. CDR3 bases: TGTGCCAGCAGCCCAGGGGGGACAGTGCTTAAGCCCCAGCATTTT.

The genes are TRBV5-6 and TRBJ1-1; no firm D call. There are 13 residues in the CDR3. V was shortened by 4 bases and J by 1 base, with 8 bases between the two germline ends. Germline lookup yields CDR1 SGHDT and CDR2 YYEEEE. The CDR3 DNA follows: TGTGCCAGCAGCCGTCGGGGGAACACTGAAGCTTTCTTT. This codes for CASSRRGNTEAFF.

V and J are TRBV7-9 and TRBJ2-1; 15 bases map to TRBD2. Germline CDR1 SEHNR, CDR2 FQNEAQ (reference sequence). The CDR3 has 16 amino acids. The junction had 6 bases not matched to a gene; V was cut back by 5 bases and J by 7 bases. The DNA of the CDR3 is TGTGCCAGCAGCCCGTGGACTAGCGGGGGGGCGAATGAGCAGTTCTTC. Its protein product is CASSPWTSGGANEQFF. The full variable domain, completed using reference TRBV7-9 and TRBJ2-1, is DTGVSQNPRHKITKRGQNVTFRCDPISEHNRLYWYRQTLGQGPEFLTYFQNEAQLEKSRLLSDRFSAERPKGSFSTLEIQRTEQGDSAMYLCASSPWTSGGANEQFFGPGTRLTVL.

V is TRBV12-3 or TRBV12-4 and J is TRBJ1-2; 8 bases map to TRBD1. The CDR3 totals 13 residues. V trimming: 6 bases; J trimming: 7 bases; junction bases outside the gene matches: 7. CDR3: CASSLTGDRGYTF. For the CDR3, the DNA is TGTGCCAGCAGCCTGACAGGGGACCGTGGCTACACCTTC.

V gene TRBV2 combines with J gene TRBJ1-6; no clear D. The CDR3 runs to 12 residues. V was clipped by 6 bases and J by 12 bases, with 12 bases between them. CDR1 is SNHLY and CDR2 is FYNNEI in the germline V gene. The DNA of the CDR3 is TGTGCCAGCAGAGACCGGGAAGTACCCCTCCACTTT. This encodes CASRDREVPLHF.

This clone was seen only once. The chain couples TRBV6-2 or TRBV6-3 to TRBJ1-6, with D possibly being TRBD1 (5 bases). This CDR3 has 14 residues. V lost 2 bases, J lost 9 bases, and 11 bases lay in between. Germline V gene sequence: CDR1 MNHEY, CDR2 SVGEGT. The CDR3 sequence: CASSYGGLGSPLHF. DNA of the CDR3: TGTGCCAGCAGTTACGGGGGACTGGGTTCACCCCTCCACTTT.

This chain joins TRBV11-2 and TRBJ2-7, with 7 positions matching TRBD2. The ends lost 10 bases at V and 4 bases at J; junction bases unmatched: 22. The germline CDR1 and CDR2 sequences are SGHAT and FQNNGV. This CDR3 spans 17 amino acids. CDR3 in amino acids: CAKQEGLLFPLTYEQYF. CDR3 coding DNA: TGTGCCAAACAAGAGGGACTACTATTCCCCCTGACGTACGAGCAGTACTTC.

This clone is a singleton in its sample. V and J are TRBV11-2 and TRBJ2-1; maybe TRBD2 (5 bases). This CDR3 comprises 14 residues. CDR1 and CDR2 (germline): SGHAT, FQNNGV. Between the trimmed V and J ends, which lost 4 bases and 7 bases, there was a span of 14 bases. This CDR3 reads CASSSRASSNEQFF. The CDR3 nucleotides read TGTGCCAGCAGCTCCCGAGCTAGCTCAAATGAGCAGTTCTTC.

V gene TRBV10-3 combines with J gene TRBJ1-2, with unresolved D. Trimming cost V 0 bases and J 8 bases, with 10 bases left between them. In germline, CDR1 is ENHRY, CDR2 SYGVKD. This CDR3 region has 13 residues. The CDR3 DNA reads TGTGCCATCAGTGAGTCGAATCTCGAGGGCTACACCTTC. This sequence encodes CAISESNLEGYTF.

The J gene is TRBJ2-3, the V gene TRBV5-1; possibly TRBD1 for D (6 bases). The CDR3 is 15 amino acids. The V end was cut by 6 bases, the J end by 3 bases, with 17 bases between. Germline loops: CDR1 SGHRS, CDR2 YFSETQ. CDR3 sequence: CASNGGNGVTDTQYF. The CDR3 region has the DNA TGCGCCAGCAATGGGGGCAACGGGGTGACAGATACGCAGTATTTT.

This clone was picked up a small number of times. The chain employs TRBV7-2 and TRBJ1-5; tentative D call: TRBD1 (5 bases). The V end lost 1 base, the J end lost 13 bases, and 8 bases lay between the germline ends. This CDR3 has 11 amino acids. Germline-derived CDR1 and CDR2 are SGHTA and FQGNSA. The CDR3 DNA reads TGTGCCAGCAGCTTAGGACAGAAGCAGCATTTT. It encodes CASSLGQKQHF.

This sequence joins TRBV21-1 and TRBJ2-1; TRBD1, the table's D call, was not compared with the DNA. TRBV21-1 is reported as a pseudogene. The CDR3 has 15 amino acids. The CDR3 loop reads CASSTTLQGSDEQFF. CDR3 coding DNA: TGTGCCAGCAGCACGACTCTCCAGGGATCCGATGAGCAGTTCTTC.

J is TRBJ1-1 and V is TRBV2, with 11 bases lining up with TRBD1. V shed 8 bases, J shed 4 bases, and the junction held 9 bases outside the gene matches. The CDR3 totals 15 residues. CDR1 and CDR2 (germline): SNHLY, FYNNEI. CDR3 DNA: TGTGCCAGCCTGGGACAGGGGGGATGGGGCACTGAAGCTTTCTTT. As protein: CASLGQGGWGTEAFF.

The chain has TRBV6-5 and TRBJ2-7; 9 bases fit TRBD1. The V and J ends lost 6 bases and 4 bases, in that order; junction bases with no gene match: 10. The CDR3 contains 15 residues. Germline CDR1 MNHEY, CDR2 SVGAGI. The CDR3 loop reads CASREGEDRGYEQYF. For the CDR3, the DNA is TGTGCCAGCAGAGAGGGGGAGGACAGGGGATACGAGCAGTACTTC.

The chain has TRBV27 and TRBJ2-1, with 12 bases matching TRBD2. Trimming cost V 2 bases and J 2 bases; bases outside gene matches: 4. This CDR3 has 17 residues. The germline V gene has CDR1 MNHEY and CDR2 SMNVEV (reference sequence). The CDR3 nucleotides read TGTGCCAGCAGTTTAACCACTAGCGGGGGGCCCTACAATGAGCAGTTCTTC. This sequence encodes CASSLTTSGGPYNEQFF.

The chain combines TRBV12-2 with TRBJ1-5. TRBV12-2 is an annotated pseudogene. The CDR3 sequence is 17 residues long. CDR3 sequence (DNA): TGTGCAAGTCGCTTAGTTTCTTGGAGGGAGGTTTATCAGCCCCAGCATTTT. Translation: CASRLVSWREVYQPQHF.

This clone has more than one count but fewer than ten. The chain joins TRBV9 to TRBJ2-7; 7 nucleotides align to TRBD2. CDR3 length: 13 residues. Losses at the gene ends were 4 bases for V and 6 bases for J; bases not matched to a gene: 7. The germline V gene has CDR1 SGDLS and CDR2 YYNGEE. The CDR3 DNA sequence: TGTGCCAGCAGCCCTCCGAGCGGGGCCGAGCAGTACTTC. Its translation is CASSPPSGAEQYF.